A selection of T cell receptor beta chains follows, all from one sample in a study of blood T cell repertoires in COVID-19. The method was immunoSEQ multiplex PCR; TCRdb's version includes in-frame clones alone and lacks a portion of them. This table holds about 220,000 clones, around 84% found once. Sequenced input: peripheral blood. Receptors were obtained from a man aged 30 to 45 with active or convalescent COVID-19. The CDR3 runs from the conserved cysteine through the conserved F or W. The D gene is left open where the match is weak. Clone size is not always given. Where it is, it says once, few, many or a class for expanded clones.

NA TRBJ1-6 TRBV28 NA CASSFRAGQNSPLHF TGTGCCAGCAGTTTCAGGGCAGGGCAAAATTCACCCCTCCACTTT
TRBD1 TRBJ2-7 TRBV11-2 NA CASSLAMNKGQGAYEQYF TGTGCCAGCAGCTTAGCAATGAACAAAGGACAGGGGGCCTACGAGCAGTACTTC
TRBD1 TRBJ1-2 TRBV7-2 NA CASRDRGSYGYTF TGTGCCAGCAGGGACAGGGGTTCCTATGGCTACACCTTC
NA TRBJ2-7 TRBV28 NA CASSQTLGGEQYF TGTGCCAGCAGTCAAACCCTGGGGGGCGAGCAGTACTTC
TRBD1 TRBJ1-1 TRBV12-3/TRBV12-4 once CASSFKGAEAFF TGTGCCAGCAGCTTCAAGGGGGCGGAAGCTTTCTTT
NA TRBJ1-3 TRBV18 once CASSPPPGNTIYF TGTGCCAGCTCACCCCCTCCCGGAAACACCATATATTTT
TRBD1 TRBJ1-6 TRBV7-9 NA CASSLVTGHNSPLHF TGTGCCAGCAGCTTAGTGACAGGGCACAATTCACCCCTCCACTTT
NA TRBJ1-1 TRBV29-1 NA CSVQVTNTEAFF TGCAGCGTCCAGGTCACGAACACTGAAGCTTTCTTT
NA TRBJ1-3 TRBV9 NA CASSVEGGSSGNTIYF TGTGCCAGCAGCGTAGAGGGAGGGAGCTCTGGAAACACCATATATTTT
NA TRBJ1-1 TRBV4-3 few CASSQDPGVNTEAFF TGCGCCAGCAGCCAAGATCCAGGGGTGAACACTGAAGCTTTCTTT
TRBD1 TRBJ2-3 TRBV5-1 NA CASSPGTGGDTQYF TGCGCCAGCAGCCCCGGGACAGGGGGAGATACGCAGTATTTT
TRBD2 TRBJ2-1 TRBV24-1 NA CATSDKGLADEQFF TGTGCCACCAGTGATAAGGGACTAGCAGACGAGCAGTTCTTC
TRBD2 TRBJ2-7 TRBV7-3 few CASLLLAHPFEQYF TGTGCCAGCCTCTTACTAGCGCATCCCTTCGAGCAGTACTTC
TRBD1 TRBJ2-7 TRBV28 NA CASSGTGGGSYEQYF TGTGCCAGCAGCGGGACAGGGGGCGGCTCCTACGAGCAGTACTTC
NA TRBJ1-3 TRBV19 few CASWEGLRNSGNTIYF TGTGCCAGTTGGGAAGGACTCCGTAACTCTGGAAACACCATATATTTT
TRBD1 TRBJ1-2 TRBV5-1 NA CASSLRQGANYGYTF TGCGCCAGCAGCCTTAGACAGGGGGCTAACTATGGCTACACCTTC
NA TRBJ1-6 TRBV13 few CASSLSYRTNSPLHF TGTGCCAGCAGCTTAAGCTACAGGACCAATTCACCCCTCCACTTT
TRBD2 TRBJ2-7 TRBV6-1 NA CASRATSANEQYF TGTGCCAGCAGAGCGACTAGCGCCAACGAGCAGTACTTC
TRBD1 TRBJ2-6 TRBV4-3 NA CASSQSQGVASGANVLTF TGCGCCAGCAGCCAATCCCAGGGGGTGGCGTCTGGGGCCAACGTCCTGACTTTC
TRBD2 TRBJ2-1 TRBV6-5 NA CASASGLADNEQFF TGTGCCAGCGCATCAGGGCTAGCGGACAATGAGCAGTTCTTC
NA TRBJ2-1 TRBV7-3 NA CASSFYAGSSYNEQFF TGTGCCAGCAGCTTTTATGCGGGATCGTCCTACAATGAGCAGTTCTTC
TRBD2 TRBJ2-1 TRBV4-3 NA CASSHRGGSSYNEQFF TGCGCCAGCAGCCATCGAGGCGGGAGCTCCTACAATGAGCAGTTCTTC
NA TRBJ1-5 TRBV28 few CASRGRPRGGAEQPQHF TGTGCCAGCAGAGGAAGACCGAGGGGGGGGGCAGAACAGCCCCAGCATTTT
TRBD1 TRBJ1-1 TRBV13 NA CASRYRGFATEAFF TGTGCCAGCAGATACAGGGGGTTTGCCACTGAAGCTTTCTTT
NA TRBJ2-5 TRBV5-5 NA CASSPPQGTLGETQYF TGTGCCAGCAGCCCACCACAGGGAACCCTTGGTGAGACCCAGTACTTC
TRBD2 TRBJ2-6 TRBV3-1/TRBV3-2 NA CASSHGRTSSGANVLTF TGTGCCAGCAGCCACGGGAGGACAAGCTCTGGGGCCAACGTCCTGACTTTC
TRBD1 TRBJ2-7 TRBV27 once CAIRGRGTYEQYF TGTGCCATCAGGGGCAGGGGGACCTACGAGCAGTACTTC
NA TRBJ1-4 TRBV3-1/TRBV3-2 NA CASSQESGVWEKLFF TGTGCCAGCAGCCAAGAATCGGGGGTCTGGGAAAAACTGTTTTTT
TRBD2 TRBJ2-1 TRBV19 NA CASSRPITSGNEQFF TGTGCCAGTAGTCGACCCATCACTAGCGGCAATGAGCAGTTCTTC
NA TRBJ1-2 TRBV9 NA CASSVFPGLSYGYTF TGTGCCAGCAGCGTCTTTCCTGGGCTCTCCTATGGCTACACCTTC
NA TRBJ1-2 TRBV5-8 NA CASSLSQALGYTF TGTGCCAGCAGCTTGAGCCAAGCCCTCGGCTACACCTTC